What follows is one T cell receptor beta chain and its context. The record originates from a study of blood T cell repertoires in COVID-19. This CDR3 has 15 residues. Germline V gene sequence: CDR1 MDHEN, CDR2 SYDVKM. Trimming took 5 bases from V and 5 from J; bases not matched to a gene: 7. TCRdb's table, derived via immunoSEQ multiplex PCR, lists solely in-frame clones and lacks some. The top ten hold roughly 1.2% of the sample, which has roughly 250,000 clones, around 88% seen once. This receptor was obtained from a woman aged 40 to 50 with acute COVID-19. The V and J genes are TRBV28 and TRBJ2-5; 11 bases match TRBD2. Material: PBMCs or T cells enriched from blood (not recorded which). The CDR3 is CASSPRLAGSETQYF. For the CDR3, the DNA is TGTGCCAGCAGTCCCCGACTAGCGGGAAGCGAGACCCAGTACTTC.